This T cell receptor (beta chain) was captured in a study of beta chain features in type 1 diabetes. Study-wide findings and caveats: A potential influence of HLA type upon TCRB rearrangement remained unresolved herein. Patients with type 1 diabetes showed fewer VDJ junction insertions and more deletions. For Type 1 diabetes patients, all four CD4+ subsets carried TCRB CDR3s that were moderately but significantly shorter.

What was sequenced were expressed TCRB transcripts, since all of the isolated RNA had been reverse transcribed. Clones were read by immunoSEQ multiplex PCR, and TCRdb kept only the in-frame ones, dropping some. Altogether about 340,000 clones are present, approximately 8.2% being singletons, with the ten largest covering approximately 0.47%. This clone has a handful of counts. What it binds is not known. CDR3 length: 15 amino acids. V shed 0 bases and J shed 7 bases, with 12 bases lying between them. Per the germline V gene, CDR1 is MNHEY and CDR2 is SVGAGI. The sequenced material came from central memory CD4+ T cells from blood. The clonotype originates from a woman aged 18 to 35 in good health. V is TRBV6-5 and J is TRBJ2-2; D remains ambiguous. The DNA of the CDR3 is TGTGCCAGCAGTTACTCCCCCCTCTTCGGCGGGGAGCTGTTTTTT. This encodes CASSYSPLFGGELFF.